The entry below gives a single TCR beta chain sequence along with its context. What it recognizes is unknown. These newly diagnosed stage II-IVA oral cavity squamous cell carcinoma patients had no prior systemic or radiation treatment. PBMCs were not maintained or expanded in culture before analysis. Assay used: immunoSEQ multiplex PCR; TCRdb lists only in-frame clones, some missing. The sample has 5,500 to 8,500 clones; 76% are singletons. Trimming took off 6 bases at V and 0 bases at J, with 14 bases between the two ends. Per germline, CDR1 LNHDA and CDR2 SQIVND (reference sequence). The CDR3 covers 15 residues. This specimen belongs to a study of neoadjuvant anti-PD-1 for oral cavity cancer. The overall study: Nivolumab at 3 mg/kg was mostly given biweekly, three to four doses, pre-surgery. Study-wide results and limits: Each response group had just a few patients in TCR analyses.

This specimen consisted of PBMCs, obtained before nivolumab (anti-PD-1) treatment. The rearrangement joins TRBV19 to TRBJ1-2; tentative D call: TRBD1 (5 bases). The sequence was collected from a person aged 35-80 years with oral cavity squamous cell carcinoma. Here the CDR3 reads CASRSATRANYGYTF. The CDR3 nucleotides read TGTGCCAGTAGGAGCGCTACCAGGGCTAACTATGGCTACACCTTC.